The 11 T cell receptor beta chains reported below all come from one sample, sequenced in a study of T cells in Graves' hyperthyroidism and ophthalmopathy. Regions amplified from RNA transcripts were the TCR beta CDR3 regions. The HTBI set primed first-round TCR CDR3 RT-PCR. TCRdb passed the multiplex PCR reads through MiXCR, listing each CDR3 protein once. Among about half a million distinct CDR3 sequences listed, roughly a quarter were seen once. Sequenced input: blood. Receptors were obtained from a woman between 25 and 40 years old with Graves' ophthalmopathy.

This chain joins TRBV20-1 and TRBJ1-1; no firm D call. The CDR3 spans 12 residues. The germline V gene has CDR1 DFQATT and CDR2 SNEGSKA (reference sequence). Trimming stripped 2 bases from V and 1 base from J, with 5 bases between. This CDR3 reads CSARWRNTEAFF. In DNA form, the CDR3 reads TGCAGTGCTAGATGGAGGAACACTGAAGCTTTCTTT.

The chain recombines TRBV28 with TRBJ2-7, with D unclear. This CDR3 region has 15 residues. The germline V and J ends were trimmed by 6 bases and 6 bases, with 21 bases remaining between them. CDR1 is MDHEN and CDR2 is SYDVKM in the germline V gene. The CDR3: CASSARLIPLGEQYF. The CDR3 DNA is TGTGCCAGCAGCGCCCGACTGATACCCTTGGGCGAGCAGTACTTC.

V is TRBV12-3 or TRBV12-4 and J is TRBJ2-5; the match to TRBD1 covers 11 bases. The CDR3 is 16 amino acids. The J segment lost 4 bases and the V segment lost 3 bases, leaving 7 bases of the junction unmatched. The CDR3 here is CASSFLGQGVIETQYF. CDR3 DNA sequence: TGTGCCAGCAGTTTCCTGGGACAGGGGGTGATAGAGACCCAGTACTTC.

Worth noting for this clonotype: This may be a read error: a much more frequent sequence differs by one nucleotide. The rearrangement uses TRBV6-1 and TRBJ2-2; D is ambiguous. The germline V and J ends were trimmed by 8 bases and 3 bases, with 16 bases remaining between them. CDR1 is MNHNS and CDR2 is SASEGT in the germline V gene. This CDR3 comprises 15 residues. The DNA of the CDR3 is TGTGCCAGCCCAACCAACCCTGGGTACACCGGGGAGCTGTTTTTT. This translates into CASPTNPGYTGELFF.

This clonotype was seen only a few times. The rearrangement uses TRBV7-9 and TRBJ1-2; the D is unclear. The germline gives CDR1 SEHNR, CDR2 FQNEAQ (reference sequence). Trimming cost V 2 bases and J 3 bases, with 7 bases left between them. This CDR3 region has 13 residues. CDR3 nucleotide sequence: TGTGCCAGCAGCTTAAGGGAATACTATGGCTACACCTTC. It is translated as CASSLREYYGYTF.

The V gene is TRBV5-1, the J gene TRBJ1-1; D gene uncertain. V was clipped by 0 bases and J by 0 bases, with 6 bases between them. The CDR3 sequence is 14 residues long. Germline CDR1 is SGHRS and CDR2 is YFSETQ. The CDR3 protein is CASSLEGLNTEAFF. The CDR3 DNA reads TGCGCCAGCAGCTTGGAGGGTCTGAACACTGAAGCTTTCTTT.

This CDR3 is CASSLYMPWSNQPQHF. The DNA for the CDR3 is TGTGCCAGCAGCTTATACATGCCCTGGAGCAATCAGCCCCAGCATTTT. This chain joins TRBV7-8 and TRBJ1-5, with D uncertain. The V gene lost 2 bases and the J gene lost 1 base, with 12 bases spanning the gap. The CDR3 consists of 16 residues. The V gene's germline CDR1 is SGHVS and CDR2 FQNEAQ.

The table lists this clonotype with many counts. The rearrangement links TRBV2 to TRBJ1-1, with D maybe TRBD1 (5 bases). The V gene lost 8 bases and the J gene lost 7 bases, with 14 bases spanning the gap. The CDR3 contains 12 residues. Germline CDR1 SNHLY, CDR2 FYNNEI. The CDR3 here is CASSVMTVEAFF. The CDR3 DNA reads TGTGCCAGCTCGGTGATGACAGTTGAAGCTTTCTTT.

There are a few counts of this clonotype. V and J are TRBV6-1 and TRBJ2-2, with 10 positions matching TRBD1. Germline V gene lookup returns CDR1 MNHNS and CDR2 SASEGT. This CDR3 region has 15 residues. V lost 7 bases and J lost 6; bases outside the gene matches: 8. CDR3 in amino acids: CASIPRDRGSGELFF. The CDR3 DNA reads TGTGCCAGCATCCCTAGGGACAGGGGTTCCGGGGAGCTGTTTTTT.

The table lists this clonotype with many counts. The chain is built from TRBV6-4 and TRBJ1-6; tentatively, D is TRBD1 (5 bases). V shed 4 bases and J shed 6 bases, with 10 bases lying between them. This CDR3 contains 14 residues. Per the germline V gene, CDR1 is MRHNA and CDR2 is SNTAGT. The CDR3 region has the DNA TGTGCCAGCAGTGCTCAGGGTCCTAATTCACCCCTCCACTTT. Translated, it gives CASSAQGPNSPLHF.

Ten or more counts support this clonotype. This chain links TRBV19 with TRBJ2-7, with D perhaps matching TRBD1 or TRBD2 (6 bases each). CDR1 LNHDA and CDR2 SQIVND come from the germline V gene (reference sequence). The ends were cut back, 5 bases at V and 5 bases at J, with 16 bases in the middle. This CDR3 comprises 14 residues. As DNA, the CDR3 is TGTGCCAGTAGTGGGGGGCGACTCAGGGACGAGCAGTACTTC. It codes for CASSGGRLRDEQYF.